The 30 T cell receptor beta chains below were found in one sample sequenced in a study of blood T cell repertoires in COVID-19. Profiled with immunoSEQ multiplex PCR; TCRdb holds only in-frame clones, not every one. The data show about 120,000 clones, roughly nine tenths seen once. The sample taken for sequencing was peripheral blood. The source of these receptors is a man between 65 and 80 years old with active or convalescent COVID-19.

This chain connects TRBV5-3 to TRBJ1-3; D uncertain. TRBV5-3 is placed among ORFs of uncertain function. The CDR3 runs 17 residues. V was pared by 0 bases and J by 0 bases, with 13 bases between. The CDR3 protein is CARSLGGVPSSGNTIYF. Here the CDR3 DNA reads TGTGCCAGAAGCTTGGGCGGGGTCCCGAGCTCTGGAAACACCATATATTTT.

The rearrangement joins TRBV30 to TRBJ2-2, with TRBD1 matching 10 bases. Germline V gene lookup returns CDR1 GTSNPN and CDR2 SVGIG (reference sequence). The CDR3 runs 14 residues. V shed 2 bases, J shed 5 bases, and the junction held 2 bases outside the gene matches. The CDR3 nucleotides are TGTGCCTGGAGTTGGACAGGGGGAACCGGGGAGCTGTTTTTT. Amino acid sequence: CAWSWTGGTGELFF.

This rearrangement joins TRBV6-5 to TRBJ2-7; possible D gene TRBD1, 6 bases. The CDR3 spans 11 residues. V was cut by 7 bases and J by 4 bases, with 8 bases left in between. Germline CDR1 MNHEY, CDR2 SVGAGI. The CDR3 coding sequence is TGTGCCAGCAATAGGGGGTACGAGCAGTACTTC. Translating gives CASNRGYEQYF.

This chain uses TRBV27 with TRBJ2-2; 7 nucleotides match TRBD2. CDR3 length equals 14 residues. The germline V gene encodes CDR1 MNHEY and CDR2 SMNVEV (reference sequence). The V and J ends lost 4 bases and 2 bases, in that order; junction bases with no gene match: 1. CDR3 sequence reads: CASSSAGNTGELFF. The CDR3 nucleotides are TGTGCCAGCAGTTCAGCGGGAAACACCGGGGAGCTGTTTTTT.

This chain uses TRBV11-2 with TRBJ2-5, with 7 bases identical to TRBD1. The V and J ends lost 3 bases and 5 bases, in that order; junction bases with no gene match: 9. Germline assignment: CDR1 SGHAT and CDR2 FQNNGV. The CDR3 has 15 amino acids. CDR3 residues: CASSFRLSGQETQYF. DNA of the CDR3: TGTGCCAGCAGCTTCAGACTTTCGGGACAGGAGACCCAGTACTTC.

The chain employs TRBV21-1 and TRBJ1-6; the table's D call, TRBD1, has no DNA check behind it. TRBV21-1 constitutes a pseudogene. This CDR3 spans 15 amino acids. CDR3 in amino acids: CASTSGQGRNSPLHF. In DNA form, the CDR3 reads TGTGCCAGCACCTCGGGACAGGGGCGAAATTCACCCCTCCACTTT.

The gene calls are TRBV24-1 and TRBJ1-3; 7 nucleotides agree with TRBD1. This CDR3 region has 16 residues. CDR1 and CDR2 (germline): KGHDR, SFDVKD. V was clipped by 3 bases and J by 0 bases; unmatched bases: 4. This CDR3 is CATSDPGQNSGNTIYF. The CDR3 DNA follows: TGTGCCACCAGTGATCCGGGACAGAACTCTGGAAACACCATATATTTT.

The rearrangement links TRBV19 to TRBJ2-7; 9 bases match TRBD2. J gave up 4 bases and V 5 bases, and 9 bases lay outside the gene matches. CDR1 and CDR2 (germline): LNHDA, SQIVND (reference sequence). CDR3 length: 15 residues. The CDR3 nucleotides read TGTGCCAGTAGTGCCGTAGCGGGAGCGGGGTACGAGCAGTACTTC. Protein sequence: CASSAVAGAGYEQYF.

The chain is built from TRBV9 and TRBJ1-2; tentatively, D is TRBD1 (5 bases). Germline CDR1 is SGDLS and CDR2 is YYNGEE. V lost 0 bases and J 2 bases, leaving 8 bases between the germline ends. This CDR3 region has 14 residues. CDR3 coding DNA: TGTGCCAGCAGCGTAGGACAGTTGAACTATGGCTACACCTTC. This gives the protein CASSVGQLNYGYTF.

The chain uses TRBV28 and TRBJ2-7, with D possibly being TRBD2 (5 bases). Trimming pared 0 bases from V and 0 bases from J, leaving 9 bases between. The germline CDR1 and CDR2 sequences are MDHEN and SYDVKM. This CDR3 contains 15 residues. CDR3 in DNA: TGTGCCAGCAGTTTATGGCGGGCTCCCTCCTACGAGCAGTACTTC. Encoded protein: CASSLWRAPSYEQYF.

This chain joins TRBV4-1 and TRBJ2-7; 8 positions agree with TRBD2. Germline CDR1 MGHRA, CDR2 YSYEKL. There are 16 residues in the CDR3. The V gene end was trimmed by 4 bases and the J gene end by 0 bases; junction bases not matched to a gene: 8. CDR3 coding DNA: TGCGCCAGCAGCCGGCATGGCGGGAGGCTCTCCTACGAGCAGTACTTC. The encoded protein is CASSRHGGRLSYEQYF.

This chain joins TRBV19 and TRBJ2-5; TRBD1 agrees at 7 bases. CDR1 LNHDA and CDR2 SQIVND come from the germline V gene (reference sequence). This CDR3 spans 15 amino acids. V shed 5 bases, J shed 4 bases, and the junction held 10 bases outside the gene matches. The CDR3 sequence is CASSLQQGRSETQYF. CDR3 DNA: TGTGCCAGTAGTCTCCAACAGGGGCGGTCAGAGACCCAGTACTTC.

V gene TRBV5-5 combines with J gene TRBJ2-7; 7 nucleotides agree with TRBD1. This CDR3 has 13 residues. V shed 4 bases and J 6 bases; nucleotides not matched to a gene: 7. Per the germline V gene, CDR1 is SGHKS and CDR2 is YYEKEE (reference sequence). The CDR3 bases are TGTGCCAGCAGCAGGACAGGTTCTCGCGAGCAGTACTTC. This sequence encodes CASSRTGSREQYF.

This chain connects TRBV3-1 (or the pseudogene TRBV3-2) to TRBJ1-3; 10 nucleotides agree with TRBD1. Per germline, CDR1 LGHDT and CDR2 YNNKEL (reference sequence). This CDR3 is 16 amino acids long. J lost 2 bases, V lost 4 bases, and 5 bases had no gene match. The CDR3 region is CASSLGQGNAGNTIYF. The CDR3 bases are TGTGCCAGCAGCCTGGGACAGGGGAATGCTGGAAACACCATATATTTT.

V is TRBV4-2 and J is TRBJ2-1; TRBD2 aligns across 10 bases. Germline V lookup: CDR1 LGHNA, CDR2 YNFKEQ. The CDR3 covers 15 residues. J lost 4 bases, V lost 4 bases, and 4 bases had no gene match. Here the CDR3 reads CASSLGLAEYNEQFF. As DNA, the CDR3 is TGTGCCAGCAGCCTCGGACTAGCGGAGTACAATGAGCAGTTCTTC.

The chain uses TRBV11-3 and TRBJ2-2; D is unresolved. V lost 5 bases and J lost 3, with 10 bases in between. CDR1 and CDR2 (germline): SGHNT, YENEEA. The CDR3 has 14 amino acids. This CDR3 reads CASSPSTDTGELFF. The CDR3 nucleotides read TGTGCCAGCAGCCCTTCGACTGACACCGGGGAGCTGTTTTTT.

The chain uses TRBV6-5 and TRBJ2-1; D remains unclear. Per the germline V gene, CDR1 is MNHEY and CDR2 is SVGAGI. The CDR3 is made up of 14 amino acids. V was pared by 2 bases and J by 0 bases, with 5 bases between. This chain's CDR3 is CASSYASSYNEQFF. The CDR3 coding sequence is TGTGCCAGCAGTTACGCCAGCTCCTACAATGAGCAGTTCTTC.

This chain uses TRBV19 with TRBJ2-7; 7 positions agree with TRBD2. Germline loops: CDR1 LNHDA, CDR2 SQIVND (reference sequence). After removal of 4 bases from V and 0 bases from J, the junction contained 6 bases not matched to a gene. This CDR3 has 15 residues. The CDR3 DNA follows: TGTGCCAGTAGTAAGAGCGGGATGTCCTCCTACGAGCAGTACTTC. Its translation is CASSKSGMSSYEQYF.

V usage is TRBV5-8 and J usage is TRBJ1-5, with a weak D call TRBD1 (6 bases). Trimming took 6 bases from V and 0 from J, leaving 16 bases between them. The CDR3 length is 16 residues. Looked up from germline, CDR1 is SGHTS and CDR2 is YDEGEE. The CDR3 DNA follows: TGTGCCAGCATGCGCATTGGGGGCTTTAGCAATCAGCCCCAGCATTTT. It codes for CASMRIGGFSNQPQHF.

The chain employs TRBV6-1 and TRBJ2-5, with a possible D match to TRBD1 (6 bases). The CDR3 runs 14 residues. Trimming shortened V by 1 base and J by 5 bases, and 11 bases separated the two germline ends. Germline CDR1 and CDR2: MNHNS and SASEGT. The CDR3 loop is CASSEDRVGETQYF. DNA of the CDR3: TGTGCCAGCAGTGAAGACAGGGTAGGGGAGACCCAGTACTTC.

The rearrangement links TRBV5-1 to TRBJ1-4; the D gene is possibly TRBD1 (6 bases). Trimming pared 4 bases from V and 2 bases from J, leaving 12 bases between. The CDR3 consists of 15 residues. In germline, CDR1 is SGHRS, CDR2 YFSETQ. CDR3 nucleotide sequence: TGCGCCAGCAGCCCTACAGGGACCACTAATGAAAAACTGTTTTTT. Residues: CASSPTGTTNEKLFF.

This clone occurred once. V and J are TRBV2 and TRBJ2-5; 13 nucleotides line up with TRBD2. Germline V gene lookup returns CDR1 SNHLY and CDR2 FYNNEI. J gave up 2 bases and V 7 bases, and 7 bases lay outside the gene matches. This CDR3 has 16 amino acids. CDR3 sequence: CASTKGLAGVQETQYF. The CDR3 DNA follows: TGTGCCAGCACCAAAGGACTAGCGGGGGTTCAAGAGACCCAGTACTTC.

The rearrangement links TRBV24-1 to TRBJ1-2; D not resolved. The germline CDR1 and CDR2 sequences are KGHDR and SFDVKD. The germline V and J ends were trimmed by 4 bases and 4 bases, with 15 bases remaining between them. The CDR3 has 15 amino acids. DNA for the CDR3: TGTGCCACCAGTGACCGGCGGGTAGGAAGCTATGGCTACACCTTC. Encoded protein: CATSDRRVGSYGYTF.

This chain links TRBV20-1 with TRBJ2-1, with 8 bases lining up with TRBD2. CDR3 size: 14 residues. Germline-derived CDR1 and CDR2 are DFQATT and SNEGSKA (reference sequence). Germline trimming cut 3 bases from V and 6 bases from J; bases unmatched to any gene: 7. This chain's CDR3 is CSASRAGGFNEQFF. CDR3 sequence (DNA): TGCAGTGCTAGTCGTGCGGGAGGATTCAATGAGCAGTTCTTC.

CDR3 residues: CATSREVAGEGSGQPQHF. DNA of the CDR3: TGTGCCACCAGCAGGGAGGTGGCAGGGGAGGGCTCAGGGCAGCCCCAGCATTTT. The chain uses TRBV15 and TRBJ1-5; TRBD1 might be the D (6 bases). Per germline, CDR1 LNHNV and CDR2 YYDKDF (reference sequence). The length of the CDR3 is 18 residues. Trimming cost V 3 bases and J 7 bases, with 25 bases left between them.

The V call is TRBV28, the J call TRBJ2-7, with TRBD2 identical over 15 bases. The CDR3 has 17 residues. The J segment lost 6 bases and the V segment lost 4 bases, leaving 10 bases of the junction unmatched. The germline CDR1 and CDR2 sequences are MDHEN and SYDVKM. The CDR3 reads CASSSYRTSGRAFEQYF. CDR3 coding DNA: TGTGCCAGCAGTTCATACCGGACTAGCGGGAGGGCCTTCGAGCAGTACTTC.

V gene TRBV4-1 combines with J gene TRBJ2-7; 7 bases fit TRBD2. Germline CDR1 is MGHRA and CDR2 is YSYEKL. This CDR3 has 15 amino acids. J was trimmed by 2 bases and V by 4 bases; bases with no gene match: 8. The DNA for the CDR3 is TGCGCCAGCAGCCCCTCTGGCGGGAGAACCTACGAGCAGTACTTC. Protein product: CASSPSGGRTYEQYF.

In DNA form, the CDR3 reads TGTGCCAGCTCCCCGGGGCGGGACTCCTACGAGCAGTACTTC. Its translation is CASSPGRDSYEQYF. V gene TRBV6-5 combines with J gene TRBJ2-7; possibly TRBD2 for D (6 bases). Germline CDR1 is MNHEY and CDR2 is SVGAGI. V was trimmed by 8 bases and J by 0 bases, leaving 14 bases between them. The CDR3 is 14 amino acids.

The rearrangement links TRBV4-2 to TRBJ2-5; 9 nucleotides align to TRBD2. CDR3 length: 16 amino acids. The trim removed 3 bases at V and 2 bases at J, leaving 7 bases unmatched. Germline loops: CDR1 LGHNA, CDR2 YNFKEQ. The CDR3 nucleotides read TGTGCCAGCAGCCAGGAGCTAGCGGGAAAACAAGAGACCCAGTACTTC. This gives the protein CASSQELAGKQETQYF.

The V and J genes are TRBV6-6 and TRBJ1-1, with no clear D. The CDR3 is made up of 15 amino acids. Deletions cut 4 bases from V and 1 base from J, with 13 bases between. CDR1 and CDR2 from the germline V gene are MNHNY and SVGAGI (reference sequence). Written as DNA, the CDR3 is TGTGCCAGCAGTTTTACCCCGGAGCAGAACACTGAAGCTTTCTTT. It codes for CASSFTPEQNTEAFF.